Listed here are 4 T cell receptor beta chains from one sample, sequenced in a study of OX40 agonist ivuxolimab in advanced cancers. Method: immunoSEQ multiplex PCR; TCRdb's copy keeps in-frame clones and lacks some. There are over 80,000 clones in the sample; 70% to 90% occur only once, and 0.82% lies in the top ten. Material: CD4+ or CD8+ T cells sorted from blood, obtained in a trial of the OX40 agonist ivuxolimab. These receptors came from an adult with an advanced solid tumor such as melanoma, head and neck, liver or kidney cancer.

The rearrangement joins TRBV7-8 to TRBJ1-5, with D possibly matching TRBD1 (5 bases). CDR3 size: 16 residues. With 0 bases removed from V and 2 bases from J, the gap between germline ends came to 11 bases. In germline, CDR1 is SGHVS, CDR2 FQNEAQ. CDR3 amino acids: CASSLARGLGNQPQHF. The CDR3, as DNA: TGTGCCAGCAGCTTAGCTAGGGGTCTTGGCAATCAGCCCCAGCATTTT.

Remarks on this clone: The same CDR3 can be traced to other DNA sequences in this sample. The CDR3 sequence is CASSPGPQETQYF. DNA for the CDR3: TGTGCCAGCTCCCCGGGACCCCAAGAGACCCAGTACTTC. The chain couples TRBV18 to TRBJ2-5, with D perhaps given as TRBD1 or TRBD2 (5 bases each). This CDR3 spans 13 amino acids. Trimming took off 6 bases at V and 1 base at J, with 9 bases between the two ends. Looked up from germline, CDR1 is KGHSH and CDR2 is LQKENI.

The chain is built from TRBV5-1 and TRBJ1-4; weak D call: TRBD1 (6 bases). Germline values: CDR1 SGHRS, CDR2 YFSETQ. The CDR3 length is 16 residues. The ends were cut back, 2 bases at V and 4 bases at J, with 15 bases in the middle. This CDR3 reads CASSFTSAGVNEKLFF. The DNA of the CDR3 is TGCGCCAGCAGCTTTACATCTGCAGGGGTTAATGAAAAACTGTTTTTT. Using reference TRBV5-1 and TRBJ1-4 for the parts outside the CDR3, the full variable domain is KAGVTQTPRYLIKTRGQQVTLSCSPISGHRSVSWYQQTPGQGLQFLFEYFSETQRNKGNFPGRFSGRQFSNSRSEMNVSTLELGDSALYLCASSFTSAGVNEKLFFGSGTQLSVL.

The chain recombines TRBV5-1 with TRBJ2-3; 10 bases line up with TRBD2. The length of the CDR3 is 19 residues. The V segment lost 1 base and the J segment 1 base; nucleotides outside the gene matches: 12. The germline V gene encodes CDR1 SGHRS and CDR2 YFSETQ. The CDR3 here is CASSLTAGGLSERTDTQYF. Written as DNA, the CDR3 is TGCGCCAGCAGCTTGACAGCGGGAGGGCTTTCTGAACGCACAGATACGCAGTATTTT.